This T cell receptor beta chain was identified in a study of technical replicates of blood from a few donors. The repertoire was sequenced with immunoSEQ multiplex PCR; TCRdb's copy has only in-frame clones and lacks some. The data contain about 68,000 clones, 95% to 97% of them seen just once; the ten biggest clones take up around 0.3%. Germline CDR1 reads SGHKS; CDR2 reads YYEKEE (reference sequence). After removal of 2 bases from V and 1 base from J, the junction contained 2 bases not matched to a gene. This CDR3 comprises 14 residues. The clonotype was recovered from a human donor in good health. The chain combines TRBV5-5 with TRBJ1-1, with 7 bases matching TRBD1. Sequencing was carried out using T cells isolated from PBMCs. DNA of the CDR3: TGTGCCAGCAGCTTCAGGGGGACGAACACTGAAGCTTTCTTT. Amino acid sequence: CASSFRGTNTEAFF.